By proportion, the clone carrying this TCR beta chain is medium-sized. This entry belongs to a study of immune heterogeneity within non-small cell lung tumors. TCR beta CDR3 regions came from multiplex PCR with 32 forward V and 13 reverse J primers. Using its own MiXCR run on the multiplex PCR reads, TCRdb lists one record per CDR3 protein. This table has under 7,000 distinct CDR3 sequences, 21% appearing once. Genomic DNA extracted from bulk tumor tissue served as template. A total of about 0.6 ug was used per sample. Biopsies, several per primary tumor and spaced far apart, were collected during surgery. With untreated, newly diagnosed non-small cell lung cancer, the patients went on to undergo curative surgery. Newly diagnosed non-small cell lung cancer patients undergoing curative-intent surgery served as donors. The CDR3 has 13 amino acids. Germline V gene sequence: CDR1 DFQATT, CDR2 SNEGSKA (reference sequence). The J segment lost 5 bases and the V segment lost 6 bases, leaving 8 bases of the junction unmatched.

This chain connects TRBV20-1 to TRBJ2-7, with 9 bases fitting TRBD1. Sequencing used lung tumor tissue. The source is a woman aged 60-75 years with non-small cell lung cancer. The CDR3: CSAEGQGVHEQYF. In DNA, the CDR3 is TGCAGTGCGGAGGGACAGGGAGTCCACGAGCAGTACTTC.